The T cell receptor beta chain described here comes from a study of cytomegalovirus exposure and HLA in healthy donors. As for this clone: Antigen: not known.

V lost 5 bases, J lost 4 bases, and 11 bases lay in between. The germline V gene encodes CDR1 SGHTA and CDR2 FQGNSA. This CDR3 spans 14 amino acids. The PCR used 60 Vbeta and 13 Jbeta primers. The method was immunoSEQ multiplex PCR; TCRdb's version includes in-frame clones alone and lacks a portion of them. The profile shows 150,000 to 200,000 clones, around 78% of them singletons. General study points: There were approximately 150 TCR beta chains listed as cytomegalovirus-associated. Earlier results showed most TCR beta V segments being productive about 90% or about 30% of the time.

The specimen sequenced was PBMCs. The receptor was isolated from a woman aged 25 to 39 in good health and CMV-seropositive. The chain is built from TRBV7-2 and TRBJ2-2; TRBD2 is a possible D gene (5 bases). CDR3 amino acids: CASSQPGSTGELFF. The CDR3 nucleotides are TGTGCCAGCAGCCAGCCGGGGTCCACCGGGGAGCTGTTTTTT.